These 17 T cell receptor beta chains were all obtained from the same sample, sequenced in a study of T cell responses to AZD1222 COVID-19 vaccine. The data were produced by immunoSEQ multiplex PCR, yet TCRdb's version contains in-frame clones alone and is incomplete. Of roughly 150,000 clones detected, roughly 89% appear once; the ten largest clones hold 1.5% to 2%. The sample here was peripheral blood, taken on day 0 of AZD1222 vaccination. These receptors were taken from an adult in good health.

The count of this clone is one. This chain connects TRBV7-9 to TRBJ2-7; 14 positions match TRBD2. Germline values: CDR1 SEHNR, CDR2 FQNEAQ (reference sequence). The length of the CDR3 is 17 residues. V lost 5 bases and J lost 4; bases outside the gene matches: 10. This CDR3 is CASSKSGTSGRGYEQYF. Written as DNA, the CDR3 is TGTGCCAGCAGCAAATCCGGGACTAGCGGGAGAGGGTACGAGCAGTACTTC.

The chain recombines TRBV7-9 with TRBJ2-7; no firm D call. Germline CDR1 is SEHNR and CDR2 is FQNEAQ (reference sequence). The CDR3 sequence is 14 residues long. Trimming removed 5 bases from V and 0 bases from J, with 11 bases in between. CDR3 residues: CASSPQTGSYEQYF. Here the CDR3 DNA reads TGTGCCAGCAGCCCGCAGACGGGCTCCTACGAGCAGTACTTC. Variable domain in full (rest from reference TRBV7-9 and TRBJ2-7): DTGVSQNPRHKITKRGQNVTFRCDPISEHNRLYWYRQTLGQGPEFLTYFQNEAQLEKSRLLSDRFSAERPKGSFSTLEIQRTEQGDSAMYLCASSPQTGSYEQYFGPGTRLTVT.

This rearrangement joins TRBV9 to TRBJ2-7; D is tentatively TRBD1 or TRBD2 (5 bases each). V was clipped by 5 bases and J by 4 bases, with 16 bases between them. Germline V gene lookup returns CDR1 SGDLS and CDR2 YYNGEE. There are 14 residues in the CDR3. The CDR3 DNA follows: TGTGCCAGCAGTGGGCGACGGGGCGGGTACGAGCAGTACTTC. The encoded protein is CASSGRRGGYEQYF.

This clone was counted a single time. CDR3 bases: TGTGCCAGCAGCTCTCGGGACAGGCCCTCCTACGAGCAGTACTTC. Its protein is CASSSRDRPSYEQYF. The gene calls are TRBV5-4 and TRBJ2-7; 8 bases line up with TRBD1. The trim removed 3 bases at V and 0 bases at J, leaving 5 bases unmatched. CDR1 SGHNT and CDR2 YYREEE come from the germline V gene (reference sequence). The length of the CDR3 is 15 residues.

The rearrangement uses TRBV9 and TRBJ1-3; weak D call: TRBD1 (5 bases). The CDR3 runs 15 residues. V gave up 4 bases and J gave up 0 bases, with 11 bases separating them. Germline V CDR1 and CDR2: SGDLS, YYNGEE. CDR3 loop: CASSPRGFSGNTIYF. As DNA, the CDR3 is TGTGCCAGCAGCCCCCGGGGGTTCTCTGGAAACACCATATATTTT.

The CDR3 sequence: CASSLGSAGGFGGELFF. The CDR3 nucleotides read TGCGCCAGCAGCTTGGGATCCGCAGGGGGTTTCGGCGGGGAGCTGTTTTTT. The chain carries TRBV5-1 and TRBJ2-2; TRBD1 aligns across 7 bases. Germline CDR1 and CDR2: SGHRS and YFSETQ. V was clipped by 0 bases and J by 7 bases; unmatched bases: 12. The CDR3 runs 17 residues. The whole variable domain, remainder taken from reference TRBV5-1 and TRBJ2-2, is KAGVTQTPRYLIKTRGQQVTLSCSPISGHRSVSWYQQTPGQGLQFLFEYFSETQRNKGNFPGRFSGRQFSNSRSEMNVSTLELGDSALYLCASSLGSAGGFGGELFFGEGSRLTVL.

The chain uses TRBV7-8 and TRBJ1-2; D gene uncertain. The CDR3 is made up of 14 amino acids. Trimming took off 5 bases at V and 9 bases at J, with 19 bases between the two ends. Germline V gives CDR1 SGHVS, CDR2 FQNEAQ. This CDR3 reads CASSPPGLILSYTF. The DNA of the CDR3 is TGTGCCAGCAGCCCTCCGGGCCTTATTCTTAGCTACACCTTC.

V gene TRBV11-2 combines with J gene TRBJ2-7; 7 bases agree with TRBD1. Per germline, CDR1 SGHAT and CDR2 FQNNGV. The CDR3 is made up of 14 amino acids. V trimming: 1 base; J trimming: 2 bases; junction bases outside the gene matches: 2. The CDR3 nucleotides are TGTGCCAGCAGCTTAGTAGGGGGCGCCTACGAGCAGTACTTC. The encoded protein is CASSLVGGAYEQYF.

A single count supports this clone. This rearrangement joins TRBV7-8 to TRBJ1-1; 8 nucleotides line up with TRBD1. Trimming took 4 bases from V and 5 from J; bases not matched to a gene: 6. Germline-derived CDR1 and CDR2 are SGHVS and FQNEAQ. The CDR3 sequence is 14 residues long. The CDR3 nucleotides are TGTGCCAGCAGCTGGACAGGGCAGGGAACTGAAGCTTTCTTT. It codes for CASSWTGQGTEAFF.

This clone showed up just a few times. The chain has TRBV5-1 and TRBJ2-7; D is possibly TRBD1 or TRBD2 (5 bases each). CDR1 and CDR2 (germline): SGHRS, YFSETQ. V was clipped by 4 bases and J by 3 bases, with 20 bases between them. The CDR3 length is 16 residues. The CDR3 reads CASSPGGQGPIYEQYF. CDR3 nucleotide sequence: TGCGCCAGCAGCCCCGGAGGCCAGGGCCCTATCTACGAGCAGTACTTC.

This chain connects TRBV7-2 to TRBJ1-5, with D perhaps matching TRBD1 (6 bases). V was cut by 1 base and J by 5 bases, with 12 bases left in between. The CDR3 totals 15 residues. Germline V gene data show CDR1 as SGHTA and CDR2 as FQGNSA. CDR3 sequence reads: CASSLEQGSYQPQHF. The CDR3 bases are TGTGCCAGCAGCTTAGAGCAGGGGTCCTATCAGCCCCAGCATTTT.

The chain's CDR3 is CASNQDVGTGLFF. CDR3 in DNA: TGTGCCAGCAACCAAGATGTGGGGACAGGGCTGTTTTTT. V is TRBV12-3 or TRBV12-4 and J is TRBJ1-4; 9 nucleotides match TRBD1. J was trimmed by 14 bases and V by 7 bases; bases with no gene match: 11. This CDR3 has 13 residues.

This clone has just one count. V is TRBV7-9 and J is TRBJ1-3, with D possibly TRBD1 on 6 matching bases. V shed 5 bases and J shed 0 bases, with 14 bases lying between them. From germline, CDR1 is SEHNR and CDR2 FQNEAQ (reference sequence). CDR3 length equals 16 residues. CDR3 amino acids: CASSPWRGSSGNTIYF. In nucleotides, the CDR3 is TGTGCCAGCAGCCCCTGGAGGGGGAGCTCTGGAAACACCATATATTTT.

Written as DNA, the CDR3 is TGTGCCAGCAGCCCCGGGACTAGCGAGCAGTACTTC. This gives the protein CASSPGTSEQYF. V gene TRBV6-5 combines with J gene TRBJ2-7, with 8 bases lining up with TRBD2. Germline V gene data show CDR1 as MNHEY and CDR2 as SVGAGI. The CDR3 spans 12 residues. With 6 bases clipped from V and 6 bases from J, the junction kept 4 bases outside the gene matches.

The gene calls are TRBV3-1 (or the pseudogene TRBV3-2) and TRBJ2-5; 10 bases fit TRBD2. The CDR3 is made up of 13 amino acids. Germline V gives CDR1 LGHDT, CDR2 YNNKEL (reference sequence). Trimming took 4 bases from V and 4 from J; bases not matched to a gene: 0. The CDR3 sequence is CASSRLAGETQYF. In DNA form, the CDR3 reads TGTGCCAGCAGCCGACTAGCGGGAGAGACCCAGTACTTC.

The chain uses TRBV9 and TRBJ2-2; 9 bases align to TRBD2. Looked up from germline, CDR1 is SGDLS and CDR2 is YYNGEE. The CDR3 length is 15 residues. Trimming removed 3 bases from V and 6 bases from J; junction bases left unmatched: 6. For the CDR3, the DNA is TGTGCCAGCAGCGAAATAGCGGGAGTGGCCGGGGAGCTGTTTTTT. Translating gives CASSEIAGVAGELFF.

This chain links TRBV2 with TRBJ2-1, with 9 bases identical to TRBD2. This CDR3 is 13 amino acids long. V was clipped by 1 base and J by 10 bases; unmatched bases: 2. CDR1 and CDR2 from the germline V gene are SNHLY and FYNNEI. Written as DNA, the CDR3 is TGTGCCAGCAGTGAAGAGACTAGCGGCGAGCAGTTCTTC. This codes for CASSEETSGEQFF.